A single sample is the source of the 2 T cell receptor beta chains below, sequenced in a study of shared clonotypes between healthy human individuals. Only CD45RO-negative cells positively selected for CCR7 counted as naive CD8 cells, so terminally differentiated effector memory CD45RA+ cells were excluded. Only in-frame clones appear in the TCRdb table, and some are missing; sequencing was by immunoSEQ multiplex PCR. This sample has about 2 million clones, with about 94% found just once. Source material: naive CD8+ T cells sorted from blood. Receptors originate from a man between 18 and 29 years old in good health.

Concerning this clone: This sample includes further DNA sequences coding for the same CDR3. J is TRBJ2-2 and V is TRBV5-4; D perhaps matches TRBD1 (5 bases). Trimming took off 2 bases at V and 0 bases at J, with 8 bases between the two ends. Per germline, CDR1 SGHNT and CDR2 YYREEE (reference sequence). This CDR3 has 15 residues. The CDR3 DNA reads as TGTGCCAGCAGCTTAGGGGCTCCGAACACCGGGGAGCTGTTTTTT. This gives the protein CASSLGAPNTGELFF.

The CDR3 DNA reads as TGTGCCAGCACCGAACTAGCGGGAGGGGTCGGGGAGCTGTTTTTT. Translating gives CASTELAGGVGELFF. The gene calls are TRBV27 and TRBJ2-2, with 13 bases lining up with TRBD2. This CDR3 region has 15 residues. The ends lost 7 bases at V and 7 bases at J; junction bases unmatched: 6. Germline values: CDR1 MNHEY, CDR2 SMNVEV (reference sequence).